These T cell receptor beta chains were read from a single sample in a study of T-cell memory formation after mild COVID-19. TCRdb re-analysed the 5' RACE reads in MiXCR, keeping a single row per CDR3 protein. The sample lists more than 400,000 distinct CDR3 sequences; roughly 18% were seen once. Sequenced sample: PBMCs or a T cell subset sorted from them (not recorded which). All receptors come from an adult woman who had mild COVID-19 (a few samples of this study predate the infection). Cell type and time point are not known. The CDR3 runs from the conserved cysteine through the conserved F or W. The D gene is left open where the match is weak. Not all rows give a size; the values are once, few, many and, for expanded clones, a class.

CASSRLGQGIEAFF,TGTGCCAGCAGCCGTCTGGGACAGGGAATAGAAGCTTTCTTT,.,TRBD1,TRBJ1-1,TRBV4-2
CSVERGIGYNEQFF,TGCAGCGTTGAAAGAGGGATCGGCTACAATGAGCAGTTCTTC,.,.,TRBJ2-1,TRBV29-1
CSASDRGRGGTEAFF,TGCAGTGCTAGTGACAGGGGGCGGGGGGGCACTGAAGCTTTCTTT,few,TRBD1,TRBJ1-1,TRBV20-1
CASSIGLAGEKQYF,TGTGCCAGCTCAATCGGACTAGCGGGGGAGAAGCAGTACTTC,few,TRBD2,TRBJ2-7,TRBV18
CASSLSLAKTQYF,TGTGCCAGCAGTTTATCCCTAGCGAAGACCCAGTACTTC,.,.,TRBJ2-5,TRBV12-3/TRBV12-4
CASSVPGTSGYNEQFF,TGTGCCAGCAGCGTTCCCGGGACTAGCGGGTACAATGAGCAGTTCTTC,few,TRBD2,TRBJ2-1,TRBV9
CASSLAAGENYGYTF,TGCGCCAGCAGCTTGGCCGCAGGGGAGAACTATGGCTACACCTTC,.,.,TRBJ1-2,TRBV5-1
CASSQVSGSSYNEQFF,TGTGCCAGCAGCCAAGTGTCCGGGAGCTCCTACAATGAGCAGTTCTTC,many,.,TRBJ2-1,TRBV14
CASSPNRGGAEQFF,TGTGCCAGCAGCCCAAATAGAGGGGGCGCTGAGCAGTTCTTC,.,TRBD1,TRBJ2-1,TRBV7-8
CASSPPALGNGELFF,TGTGCCAGCAGTCCCCCGGCCCTAGGGAACGGGGAGCTGTTTTTT,many,.,TRBJ2-2,TRBV12-3/TRBV12-4
CATSRRGGSETQYF,TGTGCCACCAGCAGAAGGGGGGGTTCAGAGACCCAGTACTTC,.,.,TRBJ2-5,TRBV15
CASSQTTGTTEAFF,TGTGCCAGCAGCCAGACGACCGGGACAACTGAAGCTTTCTTT,few,.,TRBJ1-1,TRBV3-1
CSARDLGENPYEQYF,TGCAGTGCTAGAGACTTAGGGGAGAACCCCTACGAGCAGTACTTC,.,.,TRBJ2-7,TRBV20-1
CASSRGTRWGEQYF,TGTGCCAGCAGCCGCGGGACTAGGTGGGGCGAGCAGTACTTC,.,TRBD2,TRBJ2-7,TRBV7-9
CASSLTPGMNTEAFF,TGTGCCAGCAGCTTAACCCCGGGGATGAACACTGAAGCTTTCTTT,few,.,TRBJ1-1,TRBV11-2
CASSLDTGYSNQPQHF,TGTGCCAGCAGCTTGGATACAGGGTATAGCAATCAGCCCCAGCATTTT,.,.,TRBJ1-5,TRBV7-2
CAWSVQPRGGELFF,TGTGCCTGGAGTGTCCAGCCCCGGGGCGGGGAGCTGTTTTTT,.,.,TRBJ2-2,TRBV30
CASSHPARGTYEQYF,TGTGCCAGCAGCCATCCTGCGCGGGGGACCTACGAGCAGTACTTC,few,TRBD2,TRBJ2-7,TRBV3-1
CASSEVGQGYSYEQYF,TGTGCCAGCAGTGAAGTCGGACAGGGATACTCCTACGAGCAGTACTTC,few,TRBD1,TRBJ2-7,TRBV2
CASSPWDYGYTF,TGTGCCAGCTCACCATGGGACTATGGCTACACCTTC,many,.,TRBJ1-2,TRBV18
CASSHLTRTGELFF,TGTGCCAGCAGCCACCTTACTAGAACCGGGGAGCTGTTTTTT,.,.,TRBJ2-2,TRBV3-1
CASSLSRGGRETQYF,TGTGCCAGCAGTTTAAGCAGAGGGGGACGGGAGACCCAGTACTTC,few,.,TRBJ2-5,TRBV12-3/TRBV12-4
CASSFPTTGRNSPLHF,TGTGCCAGCAGCTTCCCTACGACAGGGAGGAATTCACCCCTCCACTTT,.,TRBD1,TRBJ1-6,TRBV7-2
CASSRSAEAFF,TGTGCCAGTAGTCGTTCCGCTGAAGCTTTCTTT,.,.,TRBJ1-1,TRBV19
CATSGGQSGTEAFF,TGTGCCACCAGTGGGGGACAGTCGGGCACTGAAGCTTTCTTT,.,TRBD1,TRBJ1-1,TRBV24-1
CASSLETGTGGYYGYTF,TGCGCCAGCAGCTTGGAAACCGGGACAGGGGGCTACTATGGCTACACCTTC,few,TRBD1,TRBJ1-2,TRBV5-1
CASSQRNEQFF,TGTGCCAGCAGCCAAAGGAATGAGCAGTTCTTC,many,.,TRBJ2-1,TRBV3-2
CASSSGTGGSPLHF,TGTGCCAGCAGCTCCGGGACAGGGGGATCACCCCTCCACTTT,many,TRBD1,TRBJ1-6,TRBV7-2
CASSQDKAGGNEQFF,TGTGCCAGCAGCCAAGATAAGGCAGGGGGCAATGAGCAGTTCTTC,few,TRBD1,TRBJ2-1,TRBV3-1
CASSPSGQGSTGELFF,TGTGCCAGCTCACCATCGGGACAGGGGTCCACCGGGGAGCTGTTTTTT,.,TRBD1,TRBJ2-2,TRBV18
CASDRGGNQPQHF,TGTGCCTCGGACAGGGGGGGAAATCAGCCCCAGCATTTT,.,TRBD1,TRBJ1-5,TRBV30
CASRLTGVHEQYF,TGTGCCAGCAGGTTGACAGGGGTCCACGAGCAGTACTTC,few,TRBD1,TRBJ2-7,TRBV12-3/TRBV12-4
CASSYVSGHPTDQETQYF,TGTGCCAGCAGTTACGTCTCCGGACACCCGACGGACCAAGAGACCCAGTACTTC,.,.,TRBJ2-5,TRBV6-5
CASSLGEYPNGYTF,TGTGCCAGCAGCTTAGGGGAATACCCTAATGGCTACACCTTC,few,.,TRBJ1-2,TRBV7-9
CASSLGVGEEAFF,TGTGCCAGCAGTTTAGGGGTAGGGGAGGAAGCTTTCTTT,.,.,TRBJ1-1,TRBV12-3/TRBV12-4
CASRLRTSGSKHTQYF,TGTGCCAGTAGGCTTCGGACTAGCGGGAGTAAACATACGCAGTATTTT,.,TRBD2,TRBJ2-3,TRBV19
CATNRQGAGNAEKLFF,TGTGCCACGAACAGACAGGGGGCCGGTAATGCCGAAAAACTGTTTTTT,few,TRBD1,TRBJ1-4,TRBV15
CASTDPQGARNEQYF,TGTGCCAGCACCGATCCTCAGGGGGCGAGGAACGAGCAGTACTTC,.,TRBD1,TRBJ2-7,TRBV5-6
CASSLRSEPYNEQFF,TGTGCCAGCAGCTTACGAAGCGAGCCCTACAATGAGCAGTTCTTC,few,.,TRBJ2-1,TRBV7-2
CASSFGRKLFF,TGCGCCAGCAGCTTTGGGCGGAAACTGTTTTTT,few,.,TRBJ1-4,TRBV5-1
CASSPGTGSNEQFF,TGTGCCAGCAGTCCCGGGACAGGGTCCAATGAGCAGTTCTTC,many,TRBD1,TRBJ2-1,TRBV7-3
CASSLSRSGVRGNEQFF,TGTGCCAGCAGCTTAAGCCGTAGTGGGGTGAGAGGGAATGAGCAGTTCTTC,few,.,TRBJ2-1,TRBV7-6
CAIQGLYNEQFF,TGTGCCATCCAAGGGCTCTACAATGAGCAGTTCTTC,.,.,TRBJ2-1,TRBV10-3
CASSLNAGGRDEQYF,TGTGCCAGCAGCTTAAACGCAGGGGGCAGGGACGAGCAGTACTTC,few,TRBD1,TRBJ2-7,TRBV7-9
CSAPGRDFLSNQPQHF,TGCAGTGCCCCGGGGCGGGACTTCCTCAGCAATCAGCCCCAGCATTTT,.,.,TRBJ1-5,TRBV20-1
CASSQSTGAGHHEQYF,TGTGCCAGCAGCCAGTCTACCGGGGCAGGGCATCACGAGCAGTACTTC,few,.,TRBJ2-7,TRBV7-9
CSVAFGGGSYEQYF,TGCAGCGTCGCCTTTGGGGGGGGCTCCTACGAGCAGTACTTC,few,TRBD2,TRBJ2-7,TRBV29-1
CASSLTSSGGTDTQYF,TGTGCCAGCAGCTTAACCTCTAGCGGGGGGACAGATACGCAGTATTTT,.,TRBD2,TRBJ2-3,TRBV7-3
CASSRGDIVYTF,TGCGCCAGCAGCAGAGGGGACATTGTCTACACCTTC,.,.,TRBJ1-2,TRBV5-1
CASSRLAGPGYEQYF,TGTGCCAGCAGCCGACTAGCGGGGCCAGGGTACGAGCAGTACTTC,.,TRBD2,TRBJ2-7,TRBV12-3/TRBV12-4